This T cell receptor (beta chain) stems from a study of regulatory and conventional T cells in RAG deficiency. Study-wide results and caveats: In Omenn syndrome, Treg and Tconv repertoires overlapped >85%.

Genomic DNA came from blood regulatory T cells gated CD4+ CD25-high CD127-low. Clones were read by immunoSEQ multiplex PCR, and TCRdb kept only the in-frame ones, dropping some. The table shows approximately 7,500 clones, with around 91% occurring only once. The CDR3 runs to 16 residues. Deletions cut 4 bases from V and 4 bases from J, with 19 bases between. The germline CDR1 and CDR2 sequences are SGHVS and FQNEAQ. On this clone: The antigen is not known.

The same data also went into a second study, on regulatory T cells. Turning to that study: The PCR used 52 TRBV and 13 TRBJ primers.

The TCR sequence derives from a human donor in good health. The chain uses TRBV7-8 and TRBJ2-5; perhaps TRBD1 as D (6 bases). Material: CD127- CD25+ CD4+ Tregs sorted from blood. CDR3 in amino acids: CASSSSRGSPGETQYF. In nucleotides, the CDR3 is TGTGCCAGCAGCTCATCAAGGGGGAGCCCGGGAGAGACCCAGTACTTC.